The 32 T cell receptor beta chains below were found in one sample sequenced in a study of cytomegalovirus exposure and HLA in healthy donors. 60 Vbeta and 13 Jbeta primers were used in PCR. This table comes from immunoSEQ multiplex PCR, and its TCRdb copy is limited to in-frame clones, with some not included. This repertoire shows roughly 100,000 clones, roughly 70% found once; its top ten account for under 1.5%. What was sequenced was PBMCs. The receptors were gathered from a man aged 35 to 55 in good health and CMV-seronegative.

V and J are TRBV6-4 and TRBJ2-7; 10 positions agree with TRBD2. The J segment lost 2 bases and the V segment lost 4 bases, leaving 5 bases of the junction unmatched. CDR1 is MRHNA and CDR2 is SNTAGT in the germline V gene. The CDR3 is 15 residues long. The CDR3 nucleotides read TGTGCCAGCAGTGTAATAGCGGGAGGAGCCTACGAGCAGTACTTC. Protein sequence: CASSVIAGGAYEQYF.

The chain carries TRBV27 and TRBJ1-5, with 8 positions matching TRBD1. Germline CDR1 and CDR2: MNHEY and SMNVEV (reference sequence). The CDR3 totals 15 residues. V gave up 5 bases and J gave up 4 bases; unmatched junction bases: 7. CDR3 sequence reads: CASSLGQGWNQPQHF. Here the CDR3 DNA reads TGTGCCAGCAGTCTAGGACAGGGCTGGAATCAGCCCCAGCATTTT.

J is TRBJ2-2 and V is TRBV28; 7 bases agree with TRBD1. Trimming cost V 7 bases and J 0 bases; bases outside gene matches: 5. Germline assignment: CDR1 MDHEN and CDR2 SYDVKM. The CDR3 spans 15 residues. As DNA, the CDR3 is TGTGCCAGCACCCCTGGGACAGCGAACACCGGGGAGCTGTTTTTT. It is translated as CASTPGTANTGELFF.

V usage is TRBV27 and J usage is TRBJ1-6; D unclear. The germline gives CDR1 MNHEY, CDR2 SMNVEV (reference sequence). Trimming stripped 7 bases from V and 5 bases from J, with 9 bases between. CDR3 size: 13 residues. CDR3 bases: TGTGCCAGCACAAATTCCCATAATTCACCCCTCCACTTT. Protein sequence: CASTNSHNSPLHF.

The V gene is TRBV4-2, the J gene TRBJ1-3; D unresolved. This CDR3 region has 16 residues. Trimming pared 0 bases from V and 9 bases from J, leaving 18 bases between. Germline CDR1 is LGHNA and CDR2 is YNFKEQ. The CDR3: CASSQDTTKLEVTIYF. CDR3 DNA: TGTGCCAGCAGCCAAGACACGACAAAGCTGGAAGTCACCATATATTTT.

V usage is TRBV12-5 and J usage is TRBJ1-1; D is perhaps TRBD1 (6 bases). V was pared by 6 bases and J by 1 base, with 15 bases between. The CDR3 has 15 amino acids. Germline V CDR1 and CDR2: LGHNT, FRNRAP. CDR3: CASGPPGQSNTEAFF. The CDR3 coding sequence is TGTGCTAGTGGACCTCCGGGACAATCGAACACTGAAGCTTTCTTT. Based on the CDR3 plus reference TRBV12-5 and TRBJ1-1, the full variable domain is DARVTQTPRHKVTEMGQEVTMRCQPILGHNTVFWYRQTMMQGLELLAYFRNRAPLDDSGMPKDRFSAEMPDATLATLKIQPSEPRDSAVYFCASGPPGQSNTEAFFGQGTRLTVV.

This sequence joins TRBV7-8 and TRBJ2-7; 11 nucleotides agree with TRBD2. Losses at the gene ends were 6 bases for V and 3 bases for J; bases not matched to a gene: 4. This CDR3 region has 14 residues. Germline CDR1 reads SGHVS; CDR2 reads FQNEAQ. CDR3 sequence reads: CASRTGTSGYEQYF. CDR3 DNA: TGTGCCAGCAGGACCGGGACTAGCGGCTACGAGCAGTACTTC. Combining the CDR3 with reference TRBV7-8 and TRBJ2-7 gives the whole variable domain GAGVSQSPRYKVAKRGQDVALRCDPISGHVSLFWYQQALGQGPEFLTYFQNEAQLDKSGLPSDRFFAERPEGSVSTLKIQRTQQEDSAVYLCASRTGTSGYEQYFGPGTRLTVT.

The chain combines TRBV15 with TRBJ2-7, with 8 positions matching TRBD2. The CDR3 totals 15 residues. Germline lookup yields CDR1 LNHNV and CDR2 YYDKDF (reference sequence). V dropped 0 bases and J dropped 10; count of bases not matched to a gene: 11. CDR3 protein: CATSRDQSNSGNQYF. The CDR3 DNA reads TGTGCCACCAGCAGAGATCAGAGTAATAGCGGGAATCAGTACTTC.

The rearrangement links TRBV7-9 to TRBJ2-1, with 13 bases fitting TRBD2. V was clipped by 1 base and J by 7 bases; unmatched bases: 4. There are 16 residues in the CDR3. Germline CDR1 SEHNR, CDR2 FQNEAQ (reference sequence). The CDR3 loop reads CASSLGTSGRSNEQFF. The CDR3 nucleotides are TGTGCCAGCAGCTTAGGGACTAGCGGGAGAAGTAATGAGCAGTTCTTC.

For the CDR3, the DNA is TGCGCCAGCAGCTTGGGTTACAGAGATGAAAAACTGTTTTTT. Amino acids: CASSLGYRDEKLFF. The chain recombines TRBV5-1 with TRBJ1-4, with D unresolved. The V end was cut by 0 bases, the J end by 6 bases, with 9 bases between. CDR3 size: 14 residues. Germline V gene data show CDR1 as SGHRS and CDR2 as YFSETQ.

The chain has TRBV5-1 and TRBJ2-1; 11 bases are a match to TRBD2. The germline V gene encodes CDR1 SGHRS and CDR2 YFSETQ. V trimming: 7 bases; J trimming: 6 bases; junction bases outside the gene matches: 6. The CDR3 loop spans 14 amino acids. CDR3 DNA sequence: TGCGCCAGCGGAACTAGCGGGGGAGGCAATGAGCAGTTCTTC. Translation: CASGTSGGGNEQFF.

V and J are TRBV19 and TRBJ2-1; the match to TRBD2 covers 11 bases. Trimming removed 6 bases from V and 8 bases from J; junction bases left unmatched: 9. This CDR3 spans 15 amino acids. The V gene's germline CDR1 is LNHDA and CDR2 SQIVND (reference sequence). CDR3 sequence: CASSYGTSGPYEQFF. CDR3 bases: TGTGCCAGTAGCTATGGGACTAGCGGTCCGTATGAGCAGTTCTTC.

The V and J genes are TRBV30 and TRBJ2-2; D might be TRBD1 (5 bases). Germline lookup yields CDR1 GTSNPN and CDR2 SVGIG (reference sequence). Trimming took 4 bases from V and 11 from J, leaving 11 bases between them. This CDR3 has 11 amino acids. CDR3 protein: CAWTNRRELFF. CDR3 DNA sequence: TGTGCCTGGACCAACAGGCGTGAGCTGTTTTTT.

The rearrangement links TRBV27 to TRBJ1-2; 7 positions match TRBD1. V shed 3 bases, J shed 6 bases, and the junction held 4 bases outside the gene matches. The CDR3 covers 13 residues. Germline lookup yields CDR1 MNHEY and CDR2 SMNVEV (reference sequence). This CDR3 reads CASSFQGGDGYTF. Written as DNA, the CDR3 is TGTGCCAGCAGTTTTCAAGGGGGCGATGGCTACACCTTC.

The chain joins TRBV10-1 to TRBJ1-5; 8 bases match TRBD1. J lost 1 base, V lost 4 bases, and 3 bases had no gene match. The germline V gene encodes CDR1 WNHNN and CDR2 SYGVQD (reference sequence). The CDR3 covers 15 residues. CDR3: CASSARQGSNQPQHF. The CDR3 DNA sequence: TGCGCCAGCAGTGCCCGACAGGGGAGCAATCAGCCCCAGCATTTT.

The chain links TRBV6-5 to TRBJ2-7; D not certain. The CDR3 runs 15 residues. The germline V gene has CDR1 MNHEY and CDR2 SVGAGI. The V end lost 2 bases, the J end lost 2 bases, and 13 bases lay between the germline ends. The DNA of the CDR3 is TGTGCCAGCAGTTACCAGGCGTCGGATGCCTACGAGCAGTACTTC. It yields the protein CASSYQASDAYEQYF.

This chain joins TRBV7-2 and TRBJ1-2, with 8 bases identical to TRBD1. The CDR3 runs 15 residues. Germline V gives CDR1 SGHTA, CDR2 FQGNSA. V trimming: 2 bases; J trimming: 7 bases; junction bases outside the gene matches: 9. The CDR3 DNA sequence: TGTGCCAGCAGCTTAACGGCAGGGGGCAAGATTGGCTACACCTTC. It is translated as CASSLTAGGKIGYTF.

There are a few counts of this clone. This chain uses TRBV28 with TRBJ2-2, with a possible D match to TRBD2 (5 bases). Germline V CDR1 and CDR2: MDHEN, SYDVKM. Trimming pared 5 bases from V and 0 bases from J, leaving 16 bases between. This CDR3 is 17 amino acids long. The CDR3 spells CASSRTVGRANTGELFF. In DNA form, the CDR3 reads TGTGCCAGCAGTAGGACTGTTGGGAGAGCGAACACCGGGGAGCTGTTTTTT.

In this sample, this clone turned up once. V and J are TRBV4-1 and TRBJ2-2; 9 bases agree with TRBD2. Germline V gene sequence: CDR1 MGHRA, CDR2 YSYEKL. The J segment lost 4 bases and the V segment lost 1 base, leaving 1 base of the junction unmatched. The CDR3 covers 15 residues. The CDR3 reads CASSQGRGGTGELFF. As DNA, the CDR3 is TGCGCCAGCAGCCAAGGGCGGGGGGGCACCGGGGAGCTGTTTTTT.

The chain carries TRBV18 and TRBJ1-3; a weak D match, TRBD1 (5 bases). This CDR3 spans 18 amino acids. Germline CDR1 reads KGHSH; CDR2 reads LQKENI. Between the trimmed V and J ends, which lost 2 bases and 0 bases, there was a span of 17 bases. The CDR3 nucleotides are TGTGCCAGCTCACCAGCTCAGAGTAGGGGCTTCTCTGGAAACACCATATATTTT. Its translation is CASSPAQSRGFSGNTIYF.

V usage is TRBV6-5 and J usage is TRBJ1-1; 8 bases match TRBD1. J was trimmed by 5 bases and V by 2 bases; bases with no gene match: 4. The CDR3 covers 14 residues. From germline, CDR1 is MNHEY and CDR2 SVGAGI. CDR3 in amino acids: CASSYTTGDTEAFF. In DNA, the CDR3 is TGTGCCAGCAGTTACACGACAGGGGATACTGAAGCTTTCTTT.

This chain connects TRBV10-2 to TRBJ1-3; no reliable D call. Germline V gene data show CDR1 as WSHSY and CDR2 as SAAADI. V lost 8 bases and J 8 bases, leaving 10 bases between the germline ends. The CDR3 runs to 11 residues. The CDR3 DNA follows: TGCGCCAGCGGCGGGTGGGACACCATATATTTT. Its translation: CASGGWDTIYF.

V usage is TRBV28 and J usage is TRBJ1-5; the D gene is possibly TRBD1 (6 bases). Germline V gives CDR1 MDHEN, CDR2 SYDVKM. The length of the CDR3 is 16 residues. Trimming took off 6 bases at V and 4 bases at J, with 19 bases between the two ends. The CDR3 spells CASSSAATGENQPQHF. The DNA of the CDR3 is TGTGCCAGCAGCTCGGCCGCGACAGGTGAAAATCAGCCCCAGCATTTT.

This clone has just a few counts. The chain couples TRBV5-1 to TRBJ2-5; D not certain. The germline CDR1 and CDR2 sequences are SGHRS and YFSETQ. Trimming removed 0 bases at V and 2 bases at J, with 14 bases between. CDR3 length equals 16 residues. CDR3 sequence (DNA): TGCGCCAGCAGCTTGGTTCCCCTCCCAGGTCAAGAGACCCAGTACTTC. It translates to CASSLVPLPGQETQYF. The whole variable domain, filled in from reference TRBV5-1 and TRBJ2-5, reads KAGVTQTPRYLIKTRGQQVTLSCSPISGHRSVSWYQQTPGQGLQFLFEYFSETQRNKGNFPGRFSGRQFSNSRSEMNVSTLELGDSALYLCASSLVPLPGQETQYFGPGTRLLVL.

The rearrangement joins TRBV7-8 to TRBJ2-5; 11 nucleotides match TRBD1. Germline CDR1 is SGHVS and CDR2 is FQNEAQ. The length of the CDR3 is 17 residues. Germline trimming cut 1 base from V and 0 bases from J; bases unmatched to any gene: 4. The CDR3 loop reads CASSLDPGQGDQETQYF. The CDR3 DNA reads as TGTGCCAGCAGCTTAGACCCGGGACAGGGGGACCAAGAGACCCAGTACTTC.

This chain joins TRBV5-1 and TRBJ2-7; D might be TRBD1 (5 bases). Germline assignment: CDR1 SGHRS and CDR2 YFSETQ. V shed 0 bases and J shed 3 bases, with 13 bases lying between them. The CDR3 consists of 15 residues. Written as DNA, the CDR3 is TGCGCCAGCAGCTTGGAAACAGGCCCCTTCTACGAGCAGTACTTC. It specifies CASSLETGPFYEQYF.

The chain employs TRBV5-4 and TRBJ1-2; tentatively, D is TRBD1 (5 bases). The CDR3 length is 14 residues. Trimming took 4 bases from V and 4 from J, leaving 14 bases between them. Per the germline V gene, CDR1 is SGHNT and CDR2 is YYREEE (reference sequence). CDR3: CASSLSGFGYGYTF. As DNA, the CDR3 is TGTGCCAGCAGCCTCTCAGGGTTTGGCTATGGCTACACCTTC.

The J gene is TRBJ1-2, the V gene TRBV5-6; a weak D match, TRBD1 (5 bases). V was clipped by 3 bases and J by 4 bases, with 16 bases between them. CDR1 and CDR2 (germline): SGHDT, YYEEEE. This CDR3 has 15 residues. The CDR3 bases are TGTGCCAGCAGCTGGAAAGGGGCGGGAATCTATGGCTACACCTTC. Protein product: CASSWKGAGIYGYTF.

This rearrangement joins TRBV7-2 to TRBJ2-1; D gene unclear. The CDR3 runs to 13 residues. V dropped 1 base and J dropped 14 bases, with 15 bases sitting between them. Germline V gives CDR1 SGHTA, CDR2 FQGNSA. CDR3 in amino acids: CASSLGADRSKFF. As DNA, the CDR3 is TGTGCCAGCAGCTTAGGAGCCGATAGGAGCAAGTTCTTC.

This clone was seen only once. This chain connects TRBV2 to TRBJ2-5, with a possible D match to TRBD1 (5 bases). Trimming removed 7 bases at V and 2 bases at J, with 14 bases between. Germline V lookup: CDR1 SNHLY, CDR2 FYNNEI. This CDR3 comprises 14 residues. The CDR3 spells CASTSTGEQETQYF. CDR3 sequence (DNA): TGTGCCAGCACCTCAACAGGAGAACAAGAGACCCAGTACTTC.

CDR3 nucleotides: TGTGCCAGCAGCTTAGCAGTCAGGGGGACAGATACGCAGTATTTT. Amino acid sequence: CASSLAVRGTDTQYF. The genes are TRBV7-8 and TRBJ2-3, with 7 positions matching TRBD1. The CDR3 is made up of 15 amino acids. Germline CDR1 SGHVS, CDR2 FQNEAQ. With 0 bases clipped from V and 3 bases from J, the junction kept 3 bases outside the gene matches.

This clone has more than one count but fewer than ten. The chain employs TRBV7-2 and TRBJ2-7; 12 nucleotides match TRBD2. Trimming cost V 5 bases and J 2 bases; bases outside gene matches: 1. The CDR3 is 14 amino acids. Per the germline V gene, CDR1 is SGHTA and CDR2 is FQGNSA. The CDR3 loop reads CASSTSGGTYEQYF. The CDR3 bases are TGTGCCAGCAGCACTAGCGGGGGGACCTACGAGCAGTACTTC.